Below are 23 T cell receptor beta chains sequenced from a single sample in a study of monozygotic twins with inflammatory bowel disease. TCRdb reprocessed the 5' RACE reads and keeps a single row for each CDR3 protein, giving no DNA. Its table records 330,000 or so distinct CDR3 sequences. Input material: blood. The receptors derive from a human donor with ulcerative colitis or Crohn's disease, or a healthy co-twin of an affected twin (not recorded which).

The chain carries TRBV6-1 and TRBJ1-2. Germline V gene sequence: CDR1 MNHNS, CDR2 SASEGT. This CDR3 region has 14 residues. CDR3 region: CASIVVGIRDGYTF.

The CDR3: CASSQDGRTGANVLTF. The chain carries TRBV4-2 and TRBJ2-6. CDR1 is LGHNA, CDR2 YNFKEQ, per germline. This CDR3 has 16 amino acids.

This chain joins TRBV5-1 and TRBJ2-5. Germline V CDR1 and CDR2: SGHRS, YFSETQ. The CDR3 is 13 residues long. CDR3 loop: CASSLLFQETQYF.

The chain recombines TRBV10-3 with TRBJ1-1. The CDR3 is 13 amino acids. Germline CDR1 and CDR2: ENHRY and SYGVKD. This CDR3 is CAIGGGPGAEAFF.

The gene calls are TRBV11-3 and TRBJ2-1; TCRdb's assignment of TRBD2 cannot be checked, as there is no DNA. This CDR3 is built from 16 residues. Germline V gene data show CDR1 as SGHNT and CDR2 as YENEEA. CDR3 region: CASSLFGAGVHNEQFF.

J is TRBJ2-7 and V is TRBV30. The germline V gene has CDR1 GTSNPN and CDR2 SVGIG (reference sequence). There are 15 residues in the CDR3. The CDR3 reads CAWSVRLTTSDEQYF.

The gene calls are TRBV12-3 or TRBV12-4 and TRBJ2-7; TCRdb's assignment of TRBD1 cannot be checked, as there is no DNA. There are 14 residues in the CDR3. CDR3 sequence reads: CASSMGQGLYEQYF.

The chain employs TRBV6-5 and TRBJ2-3; as DNA is missing, the TRBD2 call by TCRdb cannot be tested. This CDR3 has 17 residues. Germline CDR1 MNHEY, CDR2 SVGAGI. The CDR3 is CASSYVSAGGKPDTQYF.

This CDR3 reads CATSPPGLGQETQYF. The rearrangement joins TRBV15 to TRBJ2-5; the D call of TRBD2 rests on TCRdb alone, since no DNA is present to check it. Germline V gene data show CDR1 as LNHNV and CDR2 as YYDKDF (reference sequence). The length of the CDR3 is 15 residues. The full variable domain, with the rest looked up from reference TRBV15 and TRBJ2-5, is DAMVIQNPRYQVTQFGKPVTLSCSQTLNHNVMYWYQQKSSQAPKLLFHYYDKDFNNEADTPDNFQSRRPNTSFCFLDIRSPGLGDTAMYLCATSPPGLGQETQYFGPGTRLLVL.

This chain connects TRBV5-1 to TRBJ2-2; absent DNA, TCRdb's TRBD1 call cannot be checked. The CDR3 runs to 14 residues. CDR1 and CDR2 (germline): SGHRS, YFSETQ. This chain's CDR3 is CASRQGASIGELFF.

V gene TRBV4-3 combines with J gene TRBJ2-3; TCRdb outputs TRBD1, but without DNA this stays unchecked. The germline V gene has CDR1 LGHNA and CDR2 YSLEER. The CDR3 extends over 16 amino acids. This CDR3 reads CASSQDGTGKTDTQYF.

This chain links TRBV9 with TRBJ2-7; the D call of TRBD1 rests on TCRdb alone, since no DNA is present to check it. Germline-derived CDR1 and CDR2 are SGDLS and YYNGEE. The CDR3 is 16 residues long. The CDR3 loop is CASSVGWGGSSYEQYF.

CDR3 residues: CASSAVLAGGPYEQFF. This chain uses TRBV9 with TRBJ2-1; TCRdb returns TRBD2, unconfirmable since there is no DNA. Germline loops: CDR1 SGDLS, CDR2 YYNGEE. This CDR3 region has 16 residues.

The V and J genes are TRBV30 and TRBJ2-7; the TCRdb call, TRBD2, lacks DNA for checking. Germline loops: CDR1 GTSNPN, CDR2 SVGIG (reference sequence). CDR3 length: 12 amino acids. The CDR3: CALWEGSYEQYF.

This chain links TRBV15 with TRBJ1-3. This CDR3 has 15 amino acids. CDR1 and CDR2 (germline): LNHNV, YYDKDF (reference sequence). The CDR3 loop reads CATSRDWGSGNTIYF.

V usage is TRBV3-1 and J usage is TRBJ2-2; TCRdb outputs TRBD2, but without DNA this stays unchecked. The CDR3 consists of 16 residues. Germline V gene data show CDR1 as LGHDT and CDR2 as YNNKEL (reference sequence). CDR3 residues: CASSQDLAGNTGELFF.

The V gene is TRBV28, the J gene TRBJ1-4; absent DNA, TCRdb's TRBD1 call cannot be checked. This CDR3 has 13 amino acids. The germline CDR1 and CDR2 sequences are MDHEN and SYDVKM. The CDR3 sequence: CASTRQGAVKLFF.

The rearrangement uses TRBV20-1 and TRBJ2-7; TCRdb's D gene call, TRBD2, goes unchecked for lack of DNA. Looked up from germline, CDR1 is DFQATT and CDR2 is SNEGSKA (reference sequence). The CDR3 is 17 residues long. The CDR3 here is CSARGGLAGTSSYEQYF.

The rearrangement joins TRBV10-3 to TRBJ2-7; TCRdb calls TRBD1, which cannot be checked without DNA. Germline V CDR1 and CDR2: ENHRY, SYGVKD. This CDR3 is built from 14 residues. This CDR3 reads CAISGQVGAYEQYF.

The V and J genes are TRBV7-8 and TRBJ2-1; TCRdb outputs TRBD1, but without DNA this stays unchecked. The CDR3 extends over 16 amino acids. Germline V gene lookup returns CDR1 SGHVS and CDR2 FQNEAQ. The CDR3 sequence: CASSTKQGAIYNEQFF.

The chain carries TRBV29-1 and TRBJ2-5; TCRdb reports TRBD1, a call that lacks DNA to check it against. Germline values: CDR1 SQVTM, CDR2 ANQGSEA. The CDR3 extends over 13 amino acids. The CDR3 sequence is CSVEWGAGETQYF.

The chain's CDR3 is CVSSAWNEQYF. This chain joins TRBV7-6 and TRBJ2-7. CDR3 length equals 11 residues. The germline V gene encodes CDR1 SGHVS and CDR2 FNYEAQ.

The genes are TRBV20-1 and TRBJ2-1; with no DNA, the TCRdb D assignment of TRBD2 cannot be verified. The CDR3 loop spans 14 amino acids. CDR1 and CDR2 (germline): DFQATT, SNEGSKA (reference sequence). CDR3: CSARGGRALNEQFF.